The rows below give T cell receptor beta chains drawn from one sample of a study of blood T cells in healthy people across ages. Each CDR3 protein is one row after TCRdb ran MiXCR on the 5' RACE reads. This table holds 1.5 million to 2 million distinct CDR3 sequences, roughly 50% found once. The sample was blood. The receptor set was obtained from a woman aged 40 to 55 in good health. CDR3s include the opening cysteine and the closing phenylalanine or tryptophan. The D gene is left open where the match is weak. Expanded clones get a size class; other rows say once, few or many, or leave the size out.

clone_size,d_call,j_call,v_call,cdr3_nt,cdr3_aa
once,.,TRBJ1-1,TRBV14,TGTGCCAGCAGCCAAGATGCAGGAGTGACTGAAGCTTTCTTT,CASSQDAGVTEAFF
.,TRBD1,TRBJ1-6,TRBV9,TGTGCCAGCAGTGACGCGGGGGCAGGGGGTAATTCACCCCTCCACTTT,CASSDAGAGGNSPLHF
.,.,TRBJ2-2,TRBV18,TGTGCCAGCTCACCCTTTACAGGTCGGACCGGGGAGCTGTTTTTT,CASSPFTGRTGELFF
.,TRBD1,TRBJ2-7,TRBV18,TGTGCCAGCTCACCTACAGGGGAAAAGTACGAGCAGTACTTC,CASSPTGEKYEQYF
.,.,TRBJ1-1,TRBV5-1,TGCGCCAGCAGCTGGGACCCTACAACGAACACTGAAGCTTTCTTT,CASSWDPTTNTEAFF
.,.,TRBJ2-6,TRBV9,TGTGCCAGCACCCCTGGCCCGGGGCCTGGGGCCAACGTCCTGACTTTC,CASTPGPGPGANVLTF
.,.,TRBJ1-2,TRBV9,TGTGCCAGCAGCGTAGACAGAAATGGCTACACCTTC,CASSVDRNGYTF
few,TRBD1,TRBJ2-5,TRBV28,TGTGCCAGCAGTATTGGACAGGGAGAGTACCAAGAGACCCAGTACTTC,CASSIGQGEYQETQYF
few,.,TRBJ2-1,TRBV6-2/TRBV6-3,TGTGCCAGCAGTTACGTACAGATTTTGAATGAGCAGTTCTTC,CASSYVQILNEQFF
.,.,TRBJ1-1,TRBV28,TGTGCCACCAAAAAACAGGGTTTGAACACTGAAGCTTTCTTT,CATKKQGLNTEAFF
.,.,TRBJ2-7,TRBV6-6,TGTGCCAGCTTGGACGGCCATTTTCCCTACGAGCAGTACTTC,CASLDGHFPYEQYF
.,TRBD1,TRBJ1-4,TRBV7-9,TGTGCCAGCAGCAAAGACAGGGTGGGCGAAAAACTGTTTTTT,CASSKDRVGEKLFF
few,TRBD2,TRBJ2-5,TRBV28,TGTGCCAGCAGTACCCTAGCGGGGGGGCATAATGGAGAGACCCAGTACTTC,CASSTLAGGHNGETQYF
.,.,TRBJ1-2,TRBV4-3,TGCGCCAGCAGCCAAGGAAGCAATAACTATGGCTACACCTTC,CASSQGSNNYGYTF
.,.,TRBJ2-7,TRBV6-5,TGTGCCAGCAGTTACGGGACTCAGGGGACCTACGAGCAGTACTTC,CASSYGTQGTYEQYF
many,.,TRBJ2-3,TRBV29-1,TGCAGCGTTGGTCTAGTCCCAGATACGCAGTATTTT,CSVGLVPDTQYF
.,TRBD2,TRBJ2-3,TRBV3-1,TGTGCCAGCAGCCAAGAAATAGCGGGGGCCTTCACAGATACGCAGTATTTT,CASSQEIAGAFTDTQYF
.,TRBD1,TRBJ2-3,TRBV18,TGTGCCAGCTCCGCGGGACAGGTTGACACAGATACGCAGTATTTT,CASSAGQVDTDTQYF
few,.,TRBJ2-3,TRBV11-2,TGTGCCAGCAGCTTAGGCCAAGGGTTCAGAGATACGCAGTATTTT,CASSLGQGFRDTQYF
few,.,TRBJ2-6,TRBV18,TGTGCCAGCTCACCCCTCCAGGGGATCAGCACTGGGGCCAACGTCCTGACTTTC,CASSPLQGISTGANVLTF
.,.,TRBJ2-1,TRBV4-2,TGTGCCAGCAGCCAAGCGGTCCACAATGAGCAGTTCTTC,CASSQAVHNEQFF
.,.,TRBJ1-2,TRBV6-1,TGTGCCAGCAGGGAGCAGGGTGAGAGCTATGGCTACACCTTC,CASREQGESYGYTF